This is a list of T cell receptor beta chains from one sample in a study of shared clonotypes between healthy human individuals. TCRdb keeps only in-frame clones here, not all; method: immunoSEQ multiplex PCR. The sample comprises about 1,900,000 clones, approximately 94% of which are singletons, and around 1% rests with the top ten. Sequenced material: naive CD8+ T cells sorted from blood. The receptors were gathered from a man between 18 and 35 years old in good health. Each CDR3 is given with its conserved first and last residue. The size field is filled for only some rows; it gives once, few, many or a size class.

CAISESTGDQPQHF	.	TRBV10-3	TRBJ1-5
CASSIGQGGNQPQHF	.	TRBV19	TRBJ1-5
CASSPTPSGEKLFF	.	TRBV2	TRBJ1-4
CASSYLGIGGYEQYF	.	TRBV6-6	TRBJ2-7
CASSLAGQFHSPLHF	few	TRBV7-9	TRBJ1-6
CASSTDRGYEQYF	.	TRBV7-3	TRBJ2-7
CATGGADGYEQYF	.	TRBV15	TRBJ2-7
CAISDPGTGLNQPQHF	.	TRBV10-3	TRBJ1-5
CASSKERTPDHEQYF	.	TRBV21-1	TRBJ2-7
CASSSQDRIGYTF	.	TRBV6-1	TRBJ1-2
CASSLGRGGLTDTQYF	.	TRBV7-9	TRBJ2-3
CASSVGGGTNQPQHF	once	TRBV9	TRBJ1-5
CASSWDRGTYEQYF	once	TRBV5-6	TRBJ2-7
CASSMVAGSSYEQYF	.	TRBV19	TRBJ2-7
CASSSPRAGRASYNEQFF	.	TRBV9	TRBJ2-1
CASSESDRAGANEKLFF	.	TRBV25-1	TRBJ1-4
CASSPGTTGNTIYF	.	TRBV4-3	TRBJ1-3
CATSRGTAVPFVDTQYF	.	TRBV15	TRBJ2-3
CASSFLLSYEQYF	.	TRBV28	TRBJ2-7
CASSVATQGWDRADNEQFF	.	TRBV9	TRBJ2-1
CASSLTTGSYEQYF	.	TRBV7-9	TRBJ2-7
CASSQETGTGEFFAKNIQYF	.	TRBV4-1	TRBJ2-4
CASSIDSVQLSTDTQYF	.	TRBV19	TRBJ2-3
CASSLTGTGIDEQYF	few	TRBV7-8	TRBJ2-7
CASSFAGNSPLHF	.	TRBV7-3	TRBJ1-6
CAWSEGGGAEAFF	.	TRBV30	TRBJ1-1
CASMGQNYEQYF	.	TRBV7-9	TRBJ2-7
CASTPEEFPQQETQYF	.	TRBV9	TRBJ2-5
CASSALRGTGLEQYF	once	TRBV25-1	TRBJ2-7
CASSLLETQYF	.	TRBV28	TRBJ2-5
CASSLNDRDRAGNTIYF	.	TRBV7-9	TRBJ1-3
CASSDPSGTGGYEQYF	.	TRBV25-1	TRBJ2-7
CASSATSGGAYEQYF	.	TRBV7-2	TRBJ2-7
CASSSLGGTGGQETQYF	.	TRBV7-8	TRBJ2-5
CASSVGVGSADTQYF	.	TRBV9	TRBJ2-3
CASSRGQGRSYEQYF	.	TRBV5-6	TRBJ2-7
CASSTRQGDNEQFF	.	TRBV11-3	TRBJ2-1